These T cell receptor beta chains were read from a single sample in a study of PD-L1 blockade in urothelial cancer. Assay used: immunoSEQ multiplex PCR; TCRdb lists only in-frame clones, some missing. This sample has about 49,000 clones, with 70% to 80% found just once. The sequenced sample was PBMCs, obtained around atezolizumab (anti-PD-L1) treatment. These receptors were collected from a man between 65 and 85 years old with urothelial cancer. Each CDR3 is given with its conserved first and last residue. The D gene is left open where the match is weak. Clone size is shown for a subset of rows, as once, few, many or a class of expanded clone.

NA	TRBV27	TRBJ1-4	NA	TGTGCCAGCAGGGACACCTTAGGGGAAAAACTGTTTTTT	CASRDTLGEKLFF
NA	TRBV12-5	TRBJ2-3	TRBD2	TGTGCTAGTGGGACTAGCGACACAGATACGCAGTATTTT	CASGTSDTDTQYF
NA	TRBV6-1	TRBJ1-3	NA	TGTGCCAGCAGTGAATTCAGCTCTGGAAACACCATATATTTT	CASSEFSSGNTIYF
NA	TRBV6-6	TRBJ1-2	TRBD1	TGTGCCAGCAGTCGACCGGGACAGGGAAATGGCTACACCTTC	CASSRPGQGNGYTF
NA	TRBV5-1	TRBJ2-3	NA	TGCGCCAGTAAACAGGGCGCCGGAGCAGATACGCAGTATTTT	CASKQGAGADTQYF
NA	TRBV2	TRBJ1-2	NA	TGTGCCAGCCTTACTTCAGGCTACTATGGCTACACCTTC	CASLTSGYYGYTF
NA	TRBV18	TRBJ2-7	NA	TGTGCCAGCTCACCACCGAGGGTCGGAGTAGGCGAGCAGTACTTC	CASSPPRVGVGEQYF
NA	TRBV28	TRBJ1-1	NA	TGTGCCAGCAGTTCCCCGGGGTCCCCGTCGGCGAACACTGAAGCTTTCTTT	CASSSPGSPSANTEAFF
few	TRBV25-1	TRBJ2-5	TRBD2	TGTGCCAGCAGGGGGACTAGCGGGAGGGCCTATGAGACCCAGTACTTC	CASRGTSGRAYETQYF
NA	TRBV2	TRBJ2-7	NA	TGTGCCAGCAGTGAATACGAGCGGCCCTACGAGCAGTACTTC	CASSEYERPYEQYF
NA	TRBV12-5	TRBJ2-5	NA	TGTGCTAGTGGTTTTTCAGGGGAAGAGACCCAGTACTTC	CASGFSGEETQYF
NA	TRBV7-9	TRBJ2-4	NA	TGTGCCAGCAGCCATTCTACGGCCAAAAACATTCAGTACTTC	CASSHSTAKNIQYF
NA	TRBV5-1	TRBJ2-1	TRBD2	TGCGCCAGCAGCTTGACTAGCGGGAGAAGCAATGAGCAGTTCTTC	CASSLTSGRSNEQFF
NA	TRBV9	TRBJ2-1	TRBD1	TGTGCCAGCAGCGCCCCGGTCGGGACAGGCAATGAGCAGTTCTTC	CASSAPVGTGNEQFF